This T cell receptor beta chain was documented in a study of early T cells in non-severe SARS-CoV-2 infection (dated by TCRdb to about 2021). For context, the study as a whole: Bulk RNA from unsorted whole blood was used for TCR sequencing, so alpha and beta chains could not be paired.

This clonotype counts as medium-sized (0.01 to 0.1%). The antigen this receptor binds is unknown. Base quality data are lacking; no much larger clone is found one base away. What the authors observed across the whole study: VDJdb matching was skewed toward anti-spike CD8 responses and likely underestimated virus-specific expansions by missing private and CD4 specificities.

A case-control design nested within a healthcare worker cohort in London, UK, was used, with weekly nasopharyngeal swab PCR tests and blood sampling performed. Healthcare workers were enrolled in the week of the UK lockdown, from 23 to 31 March 2020, and were followed every week for up to roughly 15 weeks. V is shortened by 2 bases, J by 7 bases, and the region joining them spans 14 bases. Reading from cysteine to phenylalanine, the CDR3 counts 14 amino acids. Only the CDR3 DNA is retained, 42 bases long and in frame from the first base. The germline V gene (reference sequence) provides CDR1 GTSNPN and CDR2 SVGIG. Receptor libraries were prepared by 5' RACE. TCRdb lists the instrument as NextSeq 500. Unique molecular identifiers were attached to individual cDNA molecules in the TCR library protocol so that sequencing error and PCR bias could be corrected. Sequencing covered both TCR alpha and beta chains, and within each sample the abundances of alpha and beta sequences were tightly co-correlated. On the authors' methods: Decombinator V4 was used to annotate the V gene, J gene and CDR3 of the TCR sequences. Expanded TCRs were defined as changing significantly between any two time points under a Poisson model with p below 0.0001. TCR abundances were normalised to the total number of TCRs sequenced per sample and expressed as counts per million. MAIT TCRs were defined by TRAV1-2 paired with TRAJ12, TRAJ20 or TRAJ33, and iNKT TCRs by TRAV10 paired with TRAJ18. VDJdb, accessed on 1 November 2021, was searched for TCRs annotated for CMV, EBV and SARS-CoV-2, and TCRs annotated for more than one antigen were excluded. Starting from the raw public reads, TCRdb applied fastp trimming at Q25, assembled clones with MiXCR and retained in-frame beta chains. For every CDR3 protein sequence, its rows merge into one entry that carries the most common genes and DNA. The V and J calls were determined by TCRdb, not by the authors. This sample gives tens of thousands of distinct CDR3 sequences in total; approximately 4% of them show up just once. Around 4.5% of the sample is in the top ten clones.

The sequenced sample consisted of whole blood. The chain couples TRBV30 to TRBJ2-2; perhaps TRBD1 is the D gene, with 5 bases matching. The receptor's source is an adult who was a healthcare worker with PCR-confirmed SARS-CoV-2 infection or an uninfected control (not recorded which). Here is the DNA: TGTGCCTGGAGTTTGGGGCAAACTTACGGGGAGCTGTTTTTT. This codes for CAWSLGQTYGELFF. Reference TRBV30 and TRBJ2-2 proteins supply the regions before and after the CDR3; the full variable domain is: SQTIHQWPATLVQPVGSPLSLECTVEGTSNPNLYWYRQAAGRGLQLLFYSVGIGQISSEVPQNLSASRPQDRQFILSSKKLLLSDSGFYLCAWSLGQTYGELFFGEGSRLTVL.